A single sample gave rise to the 27 T cell receptor beta chains below, sequenced in a study of beta chain features in type 1 diabetes. Investigators reverse transcribed all isolated RNA, so they sequenced expressed TCRB transcripts. The method was immunoSEQ multiplex PCR; TCRdb's version includes in-frame clones alone and lacks a portion of them. Of 300,000 to 350,000 clones in the sample, roughly 8% were seen once. The material sequenced was central memory CD4+ T cells from blood. Receptor source: a woman under 30 in good health.

This clone showed up just a few times. The chain employs TRBV29-1 and TRBJ2-5, with a tentative D call TRBD2 (6 bases). Looked up from germline, CDR1 is SQVTM and CDR2 is ANQGSEA. Trimming removed 4 bases at V and 0 bases at J, with 12 bases between. The CDR3 sequence is 14 residues long. The CDR3 region has the DNA TGCAGCGTTGGACCGGGAGATCACCAAGAGACCCAGTACTTC. It yields the protein CSVGPGDHQETQYF. Supplemented by reference TRBV29-1 and TRBJ2-5, the full variable domain reads SAVISQKPSRDICQRGTSLTIQCQVDSQVTMMFWYRQQPGQSLTLIATANQGSEATYESGFVIDKFPISRPNLTFSTLTVSNMSPEDSSIYLCSVGPGDHQETQYFGPGTRLLVL.

This clone was counted a few times. The chain is built from TRBV7-8 and TRBJ2-1; D is undetermined. The CDR3 spans 13 residues. From germline, CDR1 is SGHVS and CDR2 FQNEAQ. Trimming removed 1 base from V and 8 bases from J, with 9 bases in between. CDR3 nucleotides: TGTGCCAGCAGCTTAGTTAGTAGAGATGAGCAGTTCTTC. This translates into CASSLVSRDEQFF.

V is TRBV6-5 and J is TRBJ1-5; tentative D call: TRBD1 (5 bases). The CDR3 totals 16 residues. Germline V CDR1 and CDR2: MNHEY, SVGAGI. Trimming took 2 bases from V and 5 from J, leaving 16 bases between them. As DNA, the CDR3 is TGTGCCAGCAGTTACGGCAAAAGCGACAGCGATCAGCCCCAGCATTTT. Its translation is CASSYGKSDSDQPQHF.

This clone was detected only a few times. The rearrangement links TRBV28 to TRBJ2-1, with TRBD2 matching 9 bases. Germline V gives CDR1 MDHEN, CDR2 SYDVKM. This CDR3 has 14 residues. V shed 6 bases, J shed 2 bases, and the junction held 2 bases outside the gene matches. CDR3 in DNA: TGTGCCAGCAGGAGGACTAGCGCCTACAATGAGCAGTTCTTC. This gives the protein CASRRTSAYNEQFF.

V usage is TRBV11-2 and J usage is TRBJ1-2, with D unclear. CDR3 size: 13 residues. The V gene lost 4 bases and the J gene lost 1 base, with 7 bases spanning the gap. Germline CDR1 SGHAT, CDR2 FQNNGV. The CDR3, as DNA: TGTGCCAGCAGCTCCTCAAATAACTATGGCTACACCTTC. Protein product: CASSSSNNYGYTF.

The V gene is TRBV4-2, the J gene TRBJ1-2; no definite D call. V lost 0 bases and J lost 8, with 13 bases in between. CDR1 is LGHNA and CDR2 is YNFKEQ in the germline V gene. The CDR3 is 14 residues long. DNA of the CDR3: TGTGCCAGCAGCCAAGATGAACAGTCAGGAGGCTACACCTTC. Translation gives CASSQDEQSGGYTF.

The gene calls are TRBV9 and TRBJ1-1; D unresolved. V lost 3 bases and J lost 1, with 10 bases in between. This CDR3 has 14 amino acids. Germline CDR1 SGDLS, CDR2 YYNGEE. CDR3 sequence (DNA): TGTGCCAGCAGCGGGGGAGGAAGGAACACTGAAGCTTTCTTT. Translated: CASSGGGRNTEAFF.

There are a few counts of this clone. The gene calls are TRBV6-5 and TRBJ2-5; D tentatively fits TRBD1 or TRBD2 (5 bases each). The V and J ends lost 7 bases and 3 bases respectively, with 18 bases between them. Germline assignment: CDR1 MNHEY and CDR2 SVGAGI. The CDR3 is 15 amino acids. The CDR3 spells CASNPNGAWKETQYF. The CDR3 region has the DNA TGTGCCAGCAACCCGAACGGGGCCTGGAAAGAGACCCAGTACTTC.

This clone was picked up a small number of times. The chain is built from TRBV5-1 and TRBJ2-3; D call uncertain. The CDR3 covers 15 residues. Germline V gives CDR1 SGHRS, CDR2 YFSETQ. Trimming cost V 2 bases and J 2 bases, with 12 bases left between them. The chain's CDR3 is CASSFVTGPTDTQYF. The CDR3 DNA is TGCGCCAGCAGCTTCGTTACGGGCCCCACAGATACGCAGTATTTT.

In this sample, this clone turned up a few times. CDR3 protein: CASSRRMGVETQYF. CDR3 DNA sequence: TGTGCCAGCAGCCGTAGGATGGGAGTCGAGACCCAGTACTTC. The J gene is TRBJ2-5, the V gene TRBV4-2; D might be TRBD2 (5 bases). The ends were cut back, 4 bases at V and 5 bases at J, with 14 bases in the middle. The CDR3 is 14 amino acids. Germline V CDR1 and CDR2: LGHNA, YNFKEQ.

Concerning this clone: Germline and junction disagree at one end, which may indicate a read error. The V and J genes are TRBV7-9 and TRBJ2-7; 9 bases match TRBD1. CDR3 size: 10 residues. Germline lookup yields CDR1 SEHNR and CDR2 FQNEAQ (reference sequence). The CDR3 bases are TGTGCCAGCAGCCGGCGGACAGGGGCCTTC. It specifies CASSRRTGAF.

The chain is built from TRBV5-1 and TRBJ2-3; D may be TRBD1 or TRBD2 (5 bases each). V lost 2 bases and J lost 2, with 6 bases in between. CDR3 length: 13 amino acids. Looked up from germline, CDR1 is SGHRS and CDR2 is YFSETQ. The CDR3 nucleotides are TGCGCCAGCAGCTTCGGGGCCACAGATACGCAGTATTTT. Its translation is CASSFGATDTQYF.

This clone was counted only a few times. The CDR3 DNA reads as TGTGCCAGTAATAGCGGGAGGAGTTACATTCAGTACTTC. It is translated as CASNSGRSYIQYF. The chain has TRBV19 and TRBJ2-4, with TRBD2 matching 10 bases. This CDR3 is 13 amino acids long. The germline V gene encodes CDR1 LNHDA and CDR2 SQIVND (reference sequence). Unmatched junction bases numbered 5, after V lost 7 bases and J lost 8 bases. Full variable domain (outside the CDR3, taken from reference TRBV19 and TRBJ2-4): DGGITQSPKYLFRKEGQNVTLSCEQNLNHDAMYWYRQDPGQGLRLIYYSQIVNDFQKGDIAEGYSVSREKKESFPLTVTSAQKNPTAFYLCASNSGRSYIQYFGAGTRLSVL.

This clone has ten or more counts. The chain combines TRBV10-3 with TRBJ1-2, with D maybe TRBD1 (5 bases). Germline lookup yields CDR1 ENHRY and CDR2 SYGVKD. The CDR3 extends over 13 amino acids. The V end was cut by 4 bases, the J end by 4 bases, with 10 bases between. CDR3 amino acids: CAISVQGSYGYTF. The CDR3 region has the DNA TGTGCCATCAGTGTTCAGGGAAGCTATGGCTACACCTTC.

This clone was counted a few times. The genes are TRBV7-6 and TRBJ1-2; TRBD1 aligns across 8 bases. Germline V gene sequence: CDR1 SGHVS, CDR2 FNYEAQ. Unmatched junction bases numbered 9, after V lost 5 bases and J lost 4 bases. CDR3 length: 15 amino acids. The DNA of the CDR3 is TGTGCCAGCAGCCAGGGGGCCGCTCGGGGCTATGGCTACACCTTC. The encoded protein is CASSQGAARGYGYTF.

This clone has at least ten counts. The chain recombines TRBV11-2 with TRBJ2-3; a possible D gene is TRBD2 (6 bases). In germline, CDR1 is SGHAT, CDR2 FQNNGV. The V gene lost 5 bases and the J gene lost 0 bases, with 15 bases spanning the gap. This CDR3 region has 16 residues. CDR3 DNA: TGTGCCAGCAGCCCCGCGGGGAGAACTAGCACAGATACGCAGTATTTT. This encodes CASSPAGRTSTDTQYF.

This clone was counted between two and nine times. The V gene is TRBV29-1, the J gene TRBJ2-1, with D possibly matching TRBD2 (6 bases). Trimming shortened V by 6 bases and J by 6 bases, and 15 bases separated the two germline ends. CDR3 length: 13 amino acids. Germline assignment: CDR1 SQVTM and CDR2 ANQGSEA. The CDR3 nucleotides read TGCAGCGTGACCCCACTAGCTTCCAATGAGCAGTTCTTC. This codes for CSVTPLASNEQFF.

In this sample, this clone turned up a few times. V and J are TRBV25-1 and TRBJ1-1, with unresolved D. Germline CDR1 is MGHDK and CDR2 is SYGVNS. The germline V and J ends were trimmed by 6 bases and 3 bases, with 11 bases remaining between them. This CDR3 comprises 13 residues. For the CDR3, the DNA is TGTGCCAGCAGGGATGTCGGCTACACTGAAGCTTTCTTT. Its protein is CASRDVGYTEAFF. The full variable domain, rest sourced from reference TRBV25-1 and TRBJ1-1, is EADIYQTPRYLVIGTGKKITLECSQTMGHDKMYWYQQDPGMELHLIHYSYGVNSTEKGDLSSESTVSRIRTEHFPLTLESARPSHTSQYLCASRDVGYTEAFFGQGTRLTVV.

This sequence joins TRBV18 and TRBJ2-1, with D possibly being TRBD2 (7 bases). Per germline, CDR1 KGHSH and CDR2 LQKENI. The CDR3 contains 13 residues. Trimming stripped 6 bases from V and 6 bases from J, with 12 bases between. CDR3 coding DNA: TGTGCCAGCTCCGGGGGCGGGAGCAATGAGCAGTTCTTC. Translated: CASSGGGSNEQFF.

This clone was observed a handful of times. The J gene is TRBJ2-3, the V gene TRBV29-1; D may be TRBD1 (7 bases). Trimming cost V 2 bases and J 5 bases, with 11 bases left between them. The CDR3 contains 13 residues. Germline assignment: CDR1 SQVTM and CDR2 ANQGSEA. CDR3 protein: CSVEKQGGDTQYF. The CDR3 DNA reads TGCAGCGTTGAAAAGCAGGGGGGAGATACGCAGTATTTT.

This clone was counted only a few times. V usage is TRBV28 and J usage is TRBJ2-3; D tentatively fits TRBD1 or TRBD2 (6 bases each). There are 16 residues in the CDR3. CDR1 and CDR2 from the germline V gene are MDHEN and SYDVKM. V was shortened by 5 bases and J by 0 bases, with 15 bases between the two germline ends. The CDR3 DNA follows: TGTGCCAGCAGTCGTTATCAGGGGACTAGCACAGATACGCAGTATTTT. Its protein is CASSRYQGTSTDTQYF.

The CDR3 loop reads CASSLVAQGTRFTGELFF. In DNA, the CDR3 is TGTGCCAGCAGTTTAGTAGCTCAGGGTACTAGATTCACCGGGGAGCTGTTTTTT. The chain links TRBV27 to TRBJ2-2, with D possibly called TRBD1 or TRBD2 (5 bases each). Germline V CDR1 and CDR2: MNHEY, SMNVEV (reference sequence). This CDR3 has 18 amino acids. V was clipped by 2 bases and J by 4 bases, with 20 bases between them.

This chain connects TRBV7-3 to TRBJ1-2; D is unresolved. Per germline, CDR1 SGHTA and CDR2 FQGTGA. CDR3 size: 13 residues. Trimming removed 5 bases at V and 4 bases at J, with 11 bases between. CDR3 loop: CASSPGRIYGYTF. CDR3 coding DNA: TGTGCCAGCAGCCCTGGACGGATCTATGGCTACACCTTC.

V usage is TRBV27 and J usage is TRBJ2-1; no clear D gene. From germline, CDR1 is MNHEY and CDR2 SMNVEV (reference sequence). This CDR3 has 16 amino acids. Trimming took 2 bases from V and 0 from J, leaving 11 bases between them. CDR3: CASSLGSYSSYNEQFF. The CDR3, as DNA: TGTGCCAGCAGTTTAGGATCCTATTCCTCCTACAATGAGCAGTTCTTC.

As to this clone: Mismatch with germline at one junction end may stem from a read error. This chain connects TRBV29-1 to TRBJ2-7; 8 bases line up with TRBD1. CDR3 length: 13 amino acids. Germline CDR1 and CDR2: SQVTM and ANQGSEA. In DNA form, the CDR3 reads TGCAGCGTAACGCAGGGGGCCCTTCGGGAGCAGGACTTC. This encodes CSVTQGALREQDF.

The sample holds a few counts of this clone. The chain couples TRBV6-1 to TRBJ1-3; D not resolved. Trimming took off 5 bases at V and 1 base at J, with 12 bases between the two ends. This CDR3 has 15 amino acids. CDR1 and CDR2 (germline): MNHNS, SASEGT. CDR3 in DNA: TGTGCCAGCAGTCTACAAGGGATGTCTGGAAACACCATATATTTT. This codes for CASSLQGMSGNTIYF.

This clone was seen only a few times. As DNA, the CDR3 is TGTGCCAGCAGTTCCGGACAGGAGGATCAGCCCCAGCATTTT. Its translation is CASSSGQEDQPQHF. The V and J genes are TRBV28 and TRBJ1-5, with 7 bases aligning to TRBD1. There are 14 residues in the CDR3. Germline V gene sequence: CDR1 MDHEN, CDR2 SYDVKM. Unmatched junction bases numbered 5, after V lost 4 bases and J lost 5 bases.